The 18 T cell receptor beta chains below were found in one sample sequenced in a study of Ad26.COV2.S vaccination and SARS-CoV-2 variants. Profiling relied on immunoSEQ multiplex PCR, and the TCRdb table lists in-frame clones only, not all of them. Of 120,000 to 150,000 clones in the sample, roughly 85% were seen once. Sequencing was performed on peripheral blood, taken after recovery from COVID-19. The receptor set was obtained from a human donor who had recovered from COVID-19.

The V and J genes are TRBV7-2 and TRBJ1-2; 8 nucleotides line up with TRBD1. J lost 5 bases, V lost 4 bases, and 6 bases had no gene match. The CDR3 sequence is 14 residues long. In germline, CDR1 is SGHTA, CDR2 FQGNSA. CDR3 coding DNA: TGTGCCAGCAGCTCCCAGGGGGCTCAGTATGGCTACACCTTC. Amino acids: CASSSQGAQYGYTF.

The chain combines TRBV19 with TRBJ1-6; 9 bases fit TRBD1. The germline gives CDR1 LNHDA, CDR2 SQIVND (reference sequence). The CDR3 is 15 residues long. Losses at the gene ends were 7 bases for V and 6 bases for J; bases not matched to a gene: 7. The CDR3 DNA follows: TGTGCCAGTACCACCCCGGGACAGGGTAATTCACCCCTCCACTTT. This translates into CASTTPGQGNSPLHF. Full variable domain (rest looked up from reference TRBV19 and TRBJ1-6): DGGITQSPKYLFRKEGQNVTLSCEQNLNHDAMYWYRQDPGQGLRLIYYSQIVNDFQKGDIAEGYSVSREKKESFPLTVTSAQKNPTAFYLCASTTPGQGNSPLHFGNGTRLTVT.

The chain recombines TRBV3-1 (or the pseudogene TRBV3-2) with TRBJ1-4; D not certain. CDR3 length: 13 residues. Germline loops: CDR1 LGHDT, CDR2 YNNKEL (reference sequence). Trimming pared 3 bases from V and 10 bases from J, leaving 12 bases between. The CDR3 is CASSQSSIGKLFF. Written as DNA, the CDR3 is TGTGCCAGCAGCCAGTCCTCCATTGGAAAACTGTTTTTT.

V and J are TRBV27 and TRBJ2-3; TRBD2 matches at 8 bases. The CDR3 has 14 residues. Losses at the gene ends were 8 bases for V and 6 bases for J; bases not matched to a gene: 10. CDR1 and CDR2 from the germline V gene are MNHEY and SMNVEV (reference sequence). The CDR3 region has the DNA TGTGCCAGCGCCGGGGGGGGCCGGCCGGATACGCAGTATTTT. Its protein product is CASAGGGRPDTQYF.

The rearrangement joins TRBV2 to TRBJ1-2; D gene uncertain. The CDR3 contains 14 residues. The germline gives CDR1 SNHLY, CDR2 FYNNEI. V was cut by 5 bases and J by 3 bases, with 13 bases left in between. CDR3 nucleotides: TGTGCCAGCAGTAAGCTCCAGACCTACTATGGCTACACCTTC. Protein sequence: CASSKLQTYYGYTF.

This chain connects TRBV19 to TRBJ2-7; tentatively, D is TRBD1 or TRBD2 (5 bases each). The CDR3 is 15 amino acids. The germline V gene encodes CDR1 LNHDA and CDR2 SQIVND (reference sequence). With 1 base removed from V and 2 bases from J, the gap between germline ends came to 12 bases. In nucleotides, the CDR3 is TGTGCCAGTAGTATAGTGGACGGGACCCCCTACGAGCAGTACTTC. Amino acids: CASSIVDGTPYEQYF.

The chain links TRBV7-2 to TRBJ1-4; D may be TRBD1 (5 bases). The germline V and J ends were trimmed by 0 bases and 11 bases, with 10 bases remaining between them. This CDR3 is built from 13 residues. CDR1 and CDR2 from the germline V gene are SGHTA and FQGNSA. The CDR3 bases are TGTGCCAGCAGCTTAGCCAGGGCGGGGAAACTGTTTTTT. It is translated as CASSLARAGKLFF.

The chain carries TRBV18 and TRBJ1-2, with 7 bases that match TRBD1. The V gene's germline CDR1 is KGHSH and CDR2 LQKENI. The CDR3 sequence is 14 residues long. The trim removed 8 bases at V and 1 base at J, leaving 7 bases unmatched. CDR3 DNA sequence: TGTGCCAGCAGTCGGGACAGAGATAACTATGGCTACACCTTC. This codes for CASSRDRDNYGYTF.

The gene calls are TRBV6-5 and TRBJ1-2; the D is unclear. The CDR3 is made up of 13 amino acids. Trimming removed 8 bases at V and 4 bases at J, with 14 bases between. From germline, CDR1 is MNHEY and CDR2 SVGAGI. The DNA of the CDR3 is TGTGCCAGCTCGTTCCGAAGCTTCTATGGCTACACCTTC. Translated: CASSFRSFYGYTF.

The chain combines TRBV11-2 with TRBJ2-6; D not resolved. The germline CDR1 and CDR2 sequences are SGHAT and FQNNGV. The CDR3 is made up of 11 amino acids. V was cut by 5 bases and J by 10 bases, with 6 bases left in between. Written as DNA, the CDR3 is TGTGCCAGCAGCCAGTTAAACGTCCTGACTTTC. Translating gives CASSQLNVLTF.

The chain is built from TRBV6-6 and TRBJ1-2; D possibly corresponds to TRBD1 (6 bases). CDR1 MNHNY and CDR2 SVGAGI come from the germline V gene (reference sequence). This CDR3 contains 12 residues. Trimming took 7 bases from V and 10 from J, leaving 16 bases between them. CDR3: CASTFGRGDYTF. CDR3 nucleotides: TGTGCCAGCACTTTCGGGAGGGGGGACTACACCTTC.

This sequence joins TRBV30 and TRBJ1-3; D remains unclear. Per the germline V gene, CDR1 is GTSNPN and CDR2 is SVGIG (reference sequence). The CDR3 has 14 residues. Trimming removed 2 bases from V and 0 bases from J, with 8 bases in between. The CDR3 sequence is CAWSSINSGNTIYF. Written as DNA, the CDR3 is TGTGCCTGGAGTTCCATCAACTCTGGAAACACCATATATTTT.

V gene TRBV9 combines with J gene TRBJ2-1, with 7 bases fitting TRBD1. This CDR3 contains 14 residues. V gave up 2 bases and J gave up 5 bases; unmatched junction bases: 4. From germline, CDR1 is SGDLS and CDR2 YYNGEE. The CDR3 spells CASSVGQENNEQFF. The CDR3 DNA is TGTGCCAGCAGCGTTGGACAGGAGAACAATGAGCAGTTCTTC.

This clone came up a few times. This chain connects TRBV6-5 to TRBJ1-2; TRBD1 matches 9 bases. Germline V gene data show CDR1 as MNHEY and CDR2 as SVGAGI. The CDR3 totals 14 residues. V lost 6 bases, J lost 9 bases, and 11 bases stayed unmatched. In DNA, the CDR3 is TGTGCCAGCAGACACCGGGACAGGGTTGAACGCTACACCTTC. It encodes CASRHRDRVERYTF.

In DNA form, the CDR3 reads TGTGCCAGCAACGTAGATAGCAATCAGCCCCAGCATTTT. Translated, it gives CASNVDSNQPQHF. This sequence joins TRBV12-3 or TRBV12-4 and TRBJ1-5, with D uncertain. CDR3 length: 13 amino acids. Trimming took 7 bases from V and 0 from J, leaving 7 bases between them.

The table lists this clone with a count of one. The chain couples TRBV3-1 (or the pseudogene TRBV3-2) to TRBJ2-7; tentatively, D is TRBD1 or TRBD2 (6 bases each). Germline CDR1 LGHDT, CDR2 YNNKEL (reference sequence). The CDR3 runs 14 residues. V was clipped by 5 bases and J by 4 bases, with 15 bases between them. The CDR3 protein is CASSWGAARYEQYF. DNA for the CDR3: TGTGCCAGCAGCTGGGGGGCGGCAAGGTACGAGCAGTACTTC.

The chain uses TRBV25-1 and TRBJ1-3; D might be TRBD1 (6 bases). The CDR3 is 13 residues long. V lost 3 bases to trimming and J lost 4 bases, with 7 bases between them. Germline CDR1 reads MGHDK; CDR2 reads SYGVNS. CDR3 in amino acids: CASSDGQGNTIYF. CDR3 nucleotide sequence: TGTGCCAGCAGTGACGGACAGGGAAACACCATATATTTT. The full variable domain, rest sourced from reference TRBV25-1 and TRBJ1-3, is EADIYQTPRYLVIGTGKKITLECSQTMGHDKMYWYQQDPGMELHLIHYSYGVNSTEKGDLSSESTVSRIRTEHFPLTLESARPSHTSQYLCASSDGQGNTIYFGEGSWLTVV.

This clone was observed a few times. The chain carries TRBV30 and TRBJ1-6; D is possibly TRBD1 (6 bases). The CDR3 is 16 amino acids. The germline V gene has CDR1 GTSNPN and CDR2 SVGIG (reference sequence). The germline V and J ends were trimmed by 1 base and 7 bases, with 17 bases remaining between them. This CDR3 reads CAWSEVGRGSNSPLHF. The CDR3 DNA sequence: TGTGCCTGGAGTGAGGTCGGCAGGGGTTCAAATTCACCCCTCCACTTT.